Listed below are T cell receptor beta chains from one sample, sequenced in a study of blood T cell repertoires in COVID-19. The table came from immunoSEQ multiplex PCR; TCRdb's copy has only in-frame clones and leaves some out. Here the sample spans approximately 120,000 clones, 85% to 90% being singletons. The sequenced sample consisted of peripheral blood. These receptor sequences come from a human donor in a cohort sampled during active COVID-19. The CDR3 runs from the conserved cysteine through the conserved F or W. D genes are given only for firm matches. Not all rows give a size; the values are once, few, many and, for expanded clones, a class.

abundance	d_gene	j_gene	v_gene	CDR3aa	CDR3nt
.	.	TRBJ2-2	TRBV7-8	CASSPLAENTGELFF	TGTGCCAGCAGCCCCCTCGCGGAAAACACCGGGGAGCTGTTTTTT
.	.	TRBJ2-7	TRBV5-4	CASSLNLYEQYF	TGTGCCAGCAGCTTGAACCTATACGAGCAGTACTTC
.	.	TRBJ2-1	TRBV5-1	CASSLGTANEQFF	TGCGCCAGCAGCTTGGGGACTGCCAATGAGCAGTTCTTC
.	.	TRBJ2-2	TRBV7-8	CASSLVSYTGELFF	TGTGCCAGCAGCTTAGTGTCTTACACCGGGGAGCTGTTTTTT
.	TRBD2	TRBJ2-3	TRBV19	CASSLTGTSGRPLTDTQYF	TGTGCCAGTAGTCTAACCGGGACTAGCGGGAGGCCTCTCACAGATACGCAGTATTTT
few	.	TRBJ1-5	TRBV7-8	CASSPSRVAQPQHF	TGTGCCAGCAGCCCATCCAGGGTAGCTCAGCCCCAGCATTTT
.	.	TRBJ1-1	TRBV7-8	CASSLARGENTEAFF	TGTGCCAGCAGCTTAGCGCGGGGGGAGAACACTGAAGCTTTCTTT
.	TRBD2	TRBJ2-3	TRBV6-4	CASSVMASGATDTQYF	TGTGCCAGCAGTGTGATGGCTAGCGGGGCCACAGATACGCAGTATTTT
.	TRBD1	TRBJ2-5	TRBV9	CASSAGGPIYETQYF	TGTGCCAGCTCGGCAGGGGGCCCCATTTATGAGACCCAGTACTTC
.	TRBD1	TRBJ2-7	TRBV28	CASSLFGTGAYEQYF	TGTGCCAGCAGTTTATTTGGGACAGGGGCCTACGAGCAGTACTTC
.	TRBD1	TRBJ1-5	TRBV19	CASSIWGTGGTSNQPQHF	TGTGCCAGTAGTATATGGGGGACAGGGGGTACCAGCAATCAGCCCCAGCATTTT
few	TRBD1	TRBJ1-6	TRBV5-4	CASSWGQGANSPLHF	TGTGCCAGCAGCTGGGGACAGGGAGCGAATTCACCCCTCCACTTT
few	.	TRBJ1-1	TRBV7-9	CASSLQGNTEAFF	TGTGCCAGCAGCTTACAGGGAAACACTGAAGCTTTCTTT
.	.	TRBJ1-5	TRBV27	CASPEAVPVYSNQPQHF	TGTGCCTCCCCAGAGGCCGTTCCCGTCTATAGCAATCAGCCCCAGCATTTT
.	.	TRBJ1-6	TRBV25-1	CASTLAGPYNSPLHF	TGTGCCAGCACCTTGGCGGGTCCTTATAATTCACCCCTCCACTTT
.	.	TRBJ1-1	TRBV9	CASTKGGDTTEAFF	TGTGCCAGCACCAAAGGGGGTGACACCACTGAAGCTTTCTTT
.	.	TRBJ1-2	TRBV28	CASSPHTGYYGYTF	TGTGCCAGCAGTCCCCACACAGGGTACTATGGCTACACCTTC
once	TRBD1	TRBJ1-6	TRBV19	CASRWDSINSPLHF	TGTGCCAGTCGATGGGACAGTATTAATTCACCCCTCCACTTT
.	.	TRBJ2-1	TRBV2	CASLREQNNEQFF	TGTGCCAGCCTCCGGGAACAAAACAATGAGCAGTTCTTC
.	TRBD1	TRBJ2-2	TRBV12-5	CASGLGTGGAGELFF	TGTGCTAGTGGTTTGGGGACAGGGGGGGCCGGGGAGCTGTTTTTT
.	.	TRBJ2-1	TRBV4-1	CASSQAYAVLYNEQFF	TGCGCCAGCAGCCAAGCGTACGCGGTATTGTACAATGAGCAGTTCTTC
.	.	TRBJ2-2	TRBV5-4	CASSPESRGAGGELFF	TGTGCCAGCAGCCCGGAGTCCCGGGGGGCCGGCGGGGAGCTGTTTTTT
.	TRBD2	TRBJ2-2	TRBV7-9	CASSPGLAGNTGELFF	TGTGCCAGCAGCCCCGGACTAGCGGGAAACACCGGGGAGCTGTTTTTT
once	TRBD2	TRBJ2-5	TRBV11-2	CASSAAGGRALETQYF	TGTGCCAGCAGCGCCGCCGGCGGGAGGGCCTTGGAGACCCAGTACTTC
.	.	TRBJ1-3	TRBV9	CASSAQTYGNTIYF	TGTGCCAGCAGCGCACAGACGTATGGAAACACCATATATTTT
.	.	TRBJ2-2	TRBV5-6	CASSLTGPSTGELFF	TGTGCCAGCAGCTTGACAGGGCCGTCGACCGGGGAGCTGTTTTTT
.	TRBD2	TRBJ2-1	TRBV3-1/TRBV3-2	CASSQSSGGNEQFF	TGTGCCAGCAGCCAGTCTAGCGGGGGAAATGAGCAGTTCTTC
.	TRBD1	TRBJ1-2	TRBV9	CASSVGEGDRDRSYGYTF	TGTGCCAGCAGCGTAGGGGAGGGGGACCGGGACAGGTCCTATGGCTACACCTTC
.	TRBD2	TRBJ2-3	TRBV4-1	CASRSGSLADTQYF	TGCGCCAGCAGGAGCGGGAGTCTAGCAGATACGCAGTATTTT
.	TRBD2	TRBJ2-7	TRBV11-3	CASSRAGSYEQYF	TGTGCCAGCAGCCGAGCGGGGTCCTACGAGCAGTACTTC
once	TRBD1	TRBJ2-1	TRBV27	CASSWGQYNEQFF	TGTGCCAGCAGTTGGGGACAGTACAATGAGCAGTTCTTC
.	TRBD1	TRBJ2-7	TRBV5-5	CASSHDRGSSSYEQYF	TGTGCCAGCAGTCATGACAGGGGGTCGAGCTCCTACGAGCAGTACTTC
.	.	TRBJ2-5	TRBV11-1	CASSLSRQETQYF	TGTGCCAGCAGTCTATCCCGACAAGAGACCCAGTACTTC
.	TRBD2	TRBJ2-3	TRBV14	CASSQSLAGITDTQYF	TGTGCCAGCAGCCAATCCCTAGCGGGCATCACAGATACGCAGTATTTT
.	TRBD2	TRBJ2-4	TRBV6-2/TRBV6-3	CASSYTSGQNIQYF	TGTGCCAGCAGTTATACTAGCGGGCAAAACATTCAGTACTTC
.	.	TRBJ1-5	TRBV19	CASSILGGAAYSNQPQHF	TGTGCCAGTAGTATTTTAGGCGGGGCCGCCTATAGCAATCAGCCCCAGCATTTT
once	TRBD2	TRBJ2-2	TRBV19	CASSTPGLAVNTGELFF	TGTGCCAGTAGTACTCCGGGACTAGCGGTGAACACCGGGGAGCTGTTTTTT
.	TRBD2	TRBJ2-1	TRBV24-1	CATSYWRGGSNEQFF	TGTGCCACCAGTTATTGGCGGGGGGGCTCAAATGAGCAGTTCTTC
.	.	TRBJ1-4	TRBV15	CATSRGSATNEKLFF	TGTGCCACCAGCAGAGGCTCAGCAACTAATGAAAAACTGTTTTTT
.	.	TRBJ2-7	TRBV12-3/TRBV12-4	CASSFAGSEQYF	TGTGCCAGCAGTTTCGCGGGGTCCGAACAGTACTTC
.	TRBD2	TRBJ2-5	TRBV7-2	CASSSRLAGPKETQYF	TGTGCCAGCAGCTCCCGGCTAGCGGGGCCGAAAGAGACCCAGTACTTC
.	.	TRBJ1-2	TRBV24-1	CATSTTDKGGYTF	TGTGCCACCAGCACGACAGATAAAGGTGGCTACACCTTC
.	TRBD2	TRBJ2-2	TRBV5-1	CASSFSGMGSGELFF	TGCGCCAGCAGCTTTAGCGGGATGGGGTCCGGGGAGCTGTTTTTT
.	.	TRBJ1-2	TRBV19	CAGYTGIGGYTF	TGTGCCGGTTACACAGGGATCGGTGGCTACACCTTC
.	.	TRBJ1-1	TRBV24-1	CATSVGAGTEAFF	TGTGCCACCAGTGTGGGCGCGGGCACTGAAGCTTTCTTT
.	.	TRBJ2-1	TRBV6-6	CASSYGPEQFF	TGTGCCAGCAGTTACGGCCCGGAGCAGTTCTTC
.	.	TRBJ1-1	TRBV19	CASSIPPMTGEAFF	TGTGCCAGTAGTATCCCACCCATGACAGGCGAAGCTTTCTTT
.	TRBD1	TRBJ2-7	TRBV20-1	CSASTGGSYEQYF	TGCAGTGCTAGTACAGGGGGCTCCTACGAGCAGTACTTC
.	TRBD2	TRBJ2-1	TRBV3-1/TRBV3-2	CASSLLAGGNEQFF	TGTGCCAGCAGCCTGCTAGCGGGAGGCAATGAGCAGTTCTTC
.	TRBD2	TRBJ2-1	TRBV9	CASSARGGLAGEGSYNEQFF	TGTGCCAGCAGCGCACGCGGGGGACTAGCGGGAGAAGGGTCCTACAATGAGCAGTTCTTC
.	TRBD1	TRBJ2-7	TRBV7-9	CASSFMGQSYEQYF	TGTGCCAGCAGCTTTATGGGACAGAGCTACGAGCAGTACTTC
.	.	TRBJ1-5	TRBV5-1	CASSLTPVGNNQPQHF	TGCGCCAGCAGCTTGACCCCGGTTGGTAACAATCAGCCCCAGCATTTT
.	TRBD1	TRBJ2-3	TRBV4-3	CASSQGPRTGTDTQYF	TGCGCCAGCAGCCAAGGCCCAAGGACAGGGACAGATACGCAGTATTTT
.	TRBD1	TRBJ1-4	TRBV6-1	CASSDSQGGPNEKLFF	TGTGCCAGCAGTGATTCTCAGGGGGGCCCTAATGAAAAACTGTTTTTT
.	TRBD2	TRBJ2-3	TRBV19	CASSIYLVGAGGTDTQYF	TGTGCCAGTAGTATATACCTCGTAGGAGCGGGAGGCACAGATACGCAGTATTTT
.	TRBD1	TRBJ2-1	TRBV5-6	CASSLITGEIYNEQFF	TGTGCCAGCAGCTTGATTACAGGGGAGATTTACAATGAGCAGTTCTTC
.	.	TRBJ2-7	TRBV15	CATRHPQGGIEEQYF	TGTGCCACCAGACACCCCCAGGGGGGAATTGAAGAGCAGTACTTC
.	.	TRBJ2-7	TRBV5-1	CASSLRAGQSPYEQYF	TGCGCCAGCAGCTTGCGGGCGGGACAGAGTCCCTACGAGCAGTACTTC
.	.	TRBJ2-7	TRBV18	CASSPIRSYEQYF	TGTGCCAGCTCACCAATTAGAAGCTACGAGCAGTACTTC
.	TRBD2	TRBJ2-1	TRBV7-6	CASSLGVSGKLSGDEQFF	TGTGCCAGCAGCTTAGGTGTTAGCGGGAAATTAAGCGGGGATGAGCAGTTCTTC